Given below is one T cell receptor (beta chain) in context. The specificity of this receptor is unknown. Base qualities are not at hand, and no much larger clone is one base apart. These data belong to a study of OX40 agonist ivuxolimab in advanced cancers. Describing the broader study: Ivuxolimab, which targeted the costimulatory receptor OX40 (CD134), was an agonistic, fully human IgG2 monoclonal antibody. Intravenous ivuxolimab was administered to patients every 2 weeks at six dose levels: 0.01, 0.1, 0.3, 1.5, 3 and 10 mg/kg. Of the approximately 50 patients in dose escalation, about 20 had hepatocellular carcinoma, roughly 15 had melanoma, 9 had renal cell carcinoma and 9 had head and neck cancer. A male proportion of nearly 85% and a mean age of 60 years, ranging from 23 to 79, were recorded for the dose-escalation cohort. Patients were allowed to have had prior anti-PD-1, anti-PD-L1 or anti-CTLA-4 therapy, and 30% to 50% of the dose-escalation patients had previously received checkpoint inhibitors. Partial responses were achieved by three dose-escalation patients, of whom one had hepatocellular carcinoma and two had cutaneous melanoma. Peripheral TCRbeta sequencing was intended to test whether TCR sequence diversity was altered and clonal T-cell expansion was caused by ivuxolimab. The paper reports the monotherapy dose-escalation portion (N of about 50 patients) of the phase I ivuxolimab trial.

The investigation overall reported the following: Antigen specificity was not determined for the clonally expanded peripheral T cells. At doses of 0.1 to 3.0 mg/kg, clonal expansion of both CD4+ and CD8+ T cells in blood was seen between baseline and week 6. After ivuxolimab, CD8+ T cells had more expanded clones than CD4+ T cells on average. Low levels of normalized T-cell clonal expansion were also seen in some patients who did not respond. In the 0.1-3.0 mg/kg groups, partial responders were among the patients with the lowest normalized peripheral clonal expansion, particularly in CD8+ T cells.

As encoded in the germline V gene, CDR1 is MNHEY while CDR2 is SVGAGI. The cysteine opens and the phenylalanine closes a CDR3 of 14 amino acids. The sequence is cut down to CDR3 DNA, 42 bases in frame from base 1. V is trimmed back by 6 bases and J by 9 bases, and the junction contains 12 bases that no gene match accounts for. Patients with autoimmune disease history or receiving systemic immunosuppression were excluded from the trial. Peripheral blood for TCR sequencing was collected from all dose cohorts at baseline, on cycle 4 day 1, and on cycle 7 day 1. The samples were taken from a phase I, first-in-human, multicenter, open-label dose-escalation trial of ivuxolimab. The trial enrolled adults with locally advanced or metastatic head and neck squamous cell, hepatocellular, melanoma or renal cell carcinoma. Before TCR sequencing, CD4+ T cells and CD8+ T cells from peripheral blood were sorted into separate populations.

To sequence the TCRbeta CDR3 region, genomic DNA was isolated from the sorted cells. The immunoSEQ Assay was used to sequence the TCRbeta CDR3 regions. TCRdb limited this immuneACCESS table to in-frame rearrangements with V and J called. A share of clones is missing; checked studies link under half to unresolved V genes, and the rest is unexplained. The sample table shows tens of thousands of clones, and approximately 90% are seen once. About 0.75% of the sample comes from the top ten. Sequenced material: CD4+ or CD8+ T cells sorted from blood, taken in a trial of the OX40 agonist ivuxolimab. The chain employs TRBV6-5 and TRBJ2-3, with 7 bases in between that match TRBD2. The sequence derives from an adult with an advanced solid tumor such as melanoma, head and neck, liver or kidney cancer. The CDR3 region: CASSPGTTEDTQYF. At the DNA level, the sequence is TGTGCCAGCAGCCCTGGGACTACTGAAGACACGCAGTATTTT.